This T cell receptor beta chain came from a study of regulatory T cells in long-lasting Graves disease. Construction of the TCR beta libraries employed iRepertoire HTBI primers in conjunction with Arm-PCR of CDR3 regions. TCRdb processed the multiplex PCR reads anew with MiXCR; each CDR3 protein has one entry. The table includes around 450,000 distinct CDR3 sequences, 15% detected once. The CDR3 sequence is 15 residues long. Germline V gene lookup returns CDR1 SQVTM and CDR2 ANQGSEA. Trimming took off 4 bases at V and 1 base at J, with 11 bases between the two ends. Time point meaning: newly diagnosed GD, antithyroid drugs for less than 3 months. The TCR library was prepared using RNA isolated from PBMCs. This sample was also put to use in a study of T cells in Graves' hyperthyroidism and ophthalmopathy.

This sequence originates from a woman between 40 and 50 years old with Graves disease. The J gene is TRBJ2-6, the V gene TRBV29-1; a weak D match, TRBD2 (5 bases). Sequencing was performed on peripheral blood mononuclear cells (PBMCs), taken at new diagnosis, from a patient treated with antithyroid drugs. The CDR3 DNA is TGCAGCGTTGTTTTAACGGGGTCTGGGGCCAACGTCCTGACTTTC. Amino acid sequence: CSVVLTGSGANVLTF.